The 3 T cell receptor beta chains presented below share a single source sample, sequenced in a study of T cells in Graves' hyperthyroidism and ophthalmopathy. The CDR3 regions of TCR beta were amplified from RNA transcripts. Carried out on the TCR CDR3, a first-round RT-PCR used the HTBI primer set. TCRdb reanalysed the multiplex PCR reads using MiXCR and keeps one entry per CDR3 protein. The sample carries approximately 870,000 distinct CDR3 sequences, roughly 40% recorded once. The sample consisted of blood. All receptors derive from a man aged 18 to 29 with Graves' hyperthyroidism.

At least ten counts were recorded for this clonotype. The rearrangement uses TRBV19 and TRBJ1-2; D remains ambiguous. V shed 5 bases and J shed 4 bases, with 14 bases lying between them. CDR1 LNHDA and CDR2 SQIVND come from the germline V gene (reference sequence). CDR3 size: 14 residues. The CDR3 loop is CASSVHRDLYGYTF. Here the CDR3 DNA reads TGTGCCAGTAGTGTGCACAGAGACCTCTATGGCTACACCTTC. Full variable domain (outside the CDR3, taken from reference TRBV19 and TRBJ1-2): DGGITQSPKYLFRKEGQNVTLSCEQNLNHDAMYWYRQDPGQGLRLIYYSQIVNDFQKGDIAEGYSVSREKKESFPLTVTSAQKNPTAFYLCASSVHRDLYGYTFGSGTRLTVV.

There are a few counts of this clonotype. The chain recombines TRBV14 with TRBJ2-7; 7 bases are a match to TRBD1. The germline gives CDR1 SGHDN, CDR2 FVKESK. With V trimmed by 4 bases and J by 6 bases, 9 bases remained unmatched. The CDR3 contains 14 residues. The CDR3 DNA follows: TGTGCCAGCAGCCTTATCGACAGGGTGGGCGAGCAGTACTTC. Its protein is CASSLIDRVGEQYF.

In the case of this clonotype: This clone may be a read error of a much larger clone one base away. The gene calls are TRBV20-1 and TRBJ1-2; 8 positions match TRBD1. This CDR3 is 13 amino acids long. Germline V gives CDR1 DFQATT, CDR2 SNEGSKA (reference sequence). This chain's CDR3 is CSTSPGGRGGYTF. The CDR3 nucleotides read TGCAGTACTAGCCCAGGGGGCAGGGGAGGCTACACCTTC.